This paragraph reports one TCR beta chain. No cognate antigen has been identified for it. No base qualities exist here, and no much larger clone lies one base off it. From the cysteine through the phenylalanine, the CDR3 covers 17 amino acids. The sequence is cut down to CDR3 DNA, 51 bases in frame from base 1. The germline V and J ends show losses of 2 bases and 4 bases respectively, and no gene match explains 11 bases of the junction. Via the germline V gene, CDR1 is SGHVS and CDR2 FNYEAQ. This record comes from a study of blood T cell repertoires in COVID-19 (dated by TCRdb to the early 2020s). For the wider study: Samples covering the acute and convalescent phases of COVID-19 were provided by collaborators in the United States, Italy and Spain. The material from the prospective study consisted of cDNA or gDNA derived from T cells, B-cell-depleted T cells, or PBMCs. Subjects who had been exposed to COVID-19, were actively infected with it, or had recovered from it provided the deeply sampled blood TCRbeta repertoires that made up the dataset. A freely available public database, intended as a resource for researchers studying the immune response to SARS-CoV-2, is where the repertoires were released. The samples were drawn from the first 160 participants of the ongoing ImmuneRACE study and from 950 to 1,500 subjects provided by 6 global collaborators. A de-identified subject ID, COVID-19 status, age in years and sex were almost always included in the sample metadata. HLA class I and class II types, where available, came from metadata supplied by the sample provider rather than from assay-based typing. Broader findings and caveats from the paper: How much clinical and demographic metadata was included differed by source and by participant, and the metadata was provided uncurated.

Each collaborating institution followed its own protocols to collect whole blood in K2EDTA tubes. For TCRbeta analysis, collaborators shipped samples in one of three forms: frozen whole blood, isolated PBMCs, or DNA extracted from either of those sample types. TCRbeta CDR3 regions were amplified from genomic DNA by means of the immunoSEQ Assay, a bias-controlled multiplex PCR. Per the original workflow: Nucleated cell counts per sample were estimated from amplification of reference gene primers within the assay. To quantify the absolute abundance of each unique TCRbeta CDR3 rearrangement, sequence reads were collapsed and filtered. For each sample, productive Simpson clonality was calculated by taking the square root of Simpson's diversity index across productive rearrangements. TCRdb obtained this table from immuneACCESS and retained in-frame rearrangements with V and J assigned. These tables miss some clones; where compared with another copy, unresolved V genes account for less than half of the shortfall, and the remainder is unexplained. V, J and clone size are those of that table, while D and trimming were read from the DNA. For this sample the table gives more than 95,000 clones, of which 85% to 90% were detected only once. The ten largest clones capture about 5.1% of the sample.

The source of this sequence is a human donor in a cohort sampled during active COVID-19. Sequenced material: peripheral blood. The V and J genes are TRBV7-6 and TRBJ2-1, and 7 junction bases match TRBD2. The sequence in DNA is TGTGCCAGCAGCTTATCTTACGGGAGGCTTGGGTACAATGAGCAGTTCTTC. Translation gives CASSLSYGRLGYNEQFF.